This T cell receptor (beta chain) appears in the sequencing data of a study of CD8+ T cells in alopecia areata. Study overall: Tofacitinib administration to treated patients was oral, at 5 to 10 mg twice daily.

Starting from PBMCs, sorting isolated CD4+ and CD8+ T cells. It was cDNA, reverse transcribed from extracted RNA, that served as the sequencing template. TCRdb's copy holds only in-frame clones and misses some; the assay was immunoSEQ multiplex PCR. The sample contains about 150,000 clones, approximately 87% of which appear only once. Germline CDR1 reads MNHEY; CDR2 reads SMNVEV (reference sequence). CDR3 length: 14 amino acids. Trimming at V came to 6 bases and at J to 7 bases, leaving 7 bases not matched to a gene. This receptor was obtained from a human donor with alopecia areata. The chain employs TRBV27 and TRBJ2-2, with TRBD1 matching over 8 bases. Sequencing used CD8+ T cells sorted from blood, obtained at week 0. In DNA form, the CDR3 reads TGTGCCAGCAGCCCCGGACAGGGCGTCGGGGAGCTGTTTTTT. It is translated as CASSPGQGVGELFF.